The rows below give T cell receptor beta chains drawn from one sample of a study of blood T cell repertoires in COVID-19. Only in-frame clones appear in the TCRdb table, and some are missing; sequencing was by immunoSEQ multiplex PCR. The sample includes roughly 300,000 clones, roughly 90% of them seen just once. The material sequenced was PBMCs or T cells enriched from blood (not recorded which). The receptors here all came from a woman aged 25-40 years who had recovered from COVID-19. CDR3s include the opening cysteine and the closing phenylalanine or tryptophan. The order of the fields is clone size, V gene, D gene, J gene, CDR3 protein, CDR3 DNA. A D gene is named only where the DNA matches it firmly. Clone size is stated in some rows and not others, as once, few, many or a class when expanded.

few	TRBV24-1	TRBD2	TRBJ2-2	CATKSGGGDGELFF	TGTGCCACCAAGAGTGGCGGGGGGGACGGGGAGCTGTTTTTT
NA	TRBV19	NA	TRBJ1-5	CASSVQGTQPQHF	TGTGCCAGTAGCGTACAGGGTACGCAGCCCCAGCATTTT
NA	TRBV9	TRBD1	TRBJ2-2	CASSVLAGGNTGELFF	TGTGCCAGCAGCGTCCTTGCAGGGGGTAACACCGGGGAGCTGTTTTTT
NA	TRBV6-4	NA	TRBJ2-3	CASSASEGTDTQYF	TGTGCCAGCAGTGCGTCGGAGGGTACAGATACGCAGTATTTT
few	TRBV28	NA	TRBJ1-2	CASSSPQPSGYTF	TGTGCCAGCAGCTCCCCACAGCCCAGTGGCTACACCTTC
NA	TRBV28	NA	TRBJ1-4	CASSTGGTTNEKLFF	TGTGCCAGCAGCACCGGGGGGACAACTAATGAAAAACTGTTTTTT
NA	TRBV5-5	TRBD2	TRBJ2-7	CASSLEPSGGYEQYF	TGTGCCAGCAGCTTGGAGCCCAGCGGGGGCTACGAGCAGTACTTC
NA	TRBV6-1	NA	TRBJ1-2	CASSEARGLGGYTF	TGTGCCAGCAGTGAAGCGCGAGGGTTAGGCGGCTACACCTTC
NA	TRBV28	NA	TRBJ1-1	CASSPGGIHVNTEAFF	TGTGCCAGCAGCCCGGGGGGTATACACGTGAACACTGAAGCTTTCTTT
NA	TRBV7-2	NA	TRBJ1-2	CASRGSVIQGQQVGGYTF	TGTGCCAGCAGGGGATCGGTCATACAGGGCCAGCAAGTCGGGGGCTACACCTTC
NA	TRBV29-1	NA	TRBJ2-5	CSVFDSGGQETQYF	TGCAGCGTTTTCGATTCAGGTGGTCAAGAGACCCAGTACTTC
NA	TRBV19	TRBD2	TRBJ2-3	CASSDDGGVADTQYF	TGTGCCAGTAGTGACGACGGGGGGGTTGCAGATACGCAGTATTTT
NA	TRBV6-5	TRBD1	TRBJ2-6	CAINKQGSGANVLTF	TGTGCCATCAACAAACAGGGGTCTGGGGCCAACGTCCTGACTTTC
NA	TRBV30	TRBD2	TRBJ2-1	CAWSELAVNEQFF	TGTGCCTGGAGTGAACTAGCGGTCAATGAGCAGTTCTTC
NA	TRBV30	NA	TRBJ1-3	CAWSHRGTTGNTIYF	TGTGCCTGGAGCCATAGGGGAACGACTGGAAACACCATATATTTT
NA	TRBV27	TRBD1	TRBJ1-5	CASSWGQGTNQPQHF	TGTGCCAGCAGTTGGGGACAGGGGACCAATCAGCCCCAGCATTTT
NA	TRBV12-3/TRBV12-4	NA	TRBJ1-2	CASSTSTGYGYTF	NA
NA	TRBV5-1	NA	TRBJ1-6	CASSLTGSGSPLHF	TGCGCCAGCAGCTTGACAGGGTCCGGTTCACCCCTCCACTTT
NA	TRBV9	TRBD1	TRBJ2-7	CASSQTGQGYEQYF	TGTGCCAGCAGCCAAACGGGACAGGGCTACGAGCAGTACTTC
NA	TRBV6-6	TRBD1	TRBJ1-4	CASSLGPGQGLSNEKLFF	TGTGCCAGCAGTCTAGGTCCGGGACAGGGGCTGTCTAATGAAAAACTGTTTTTT
NA	TRBV3-1/TRBV3-2	NA	TRBJ2-7	CASSQVGTGSSYEQYF	TGTGCCAGCAGCCAAGTGGGCACCGGGAGCTCCTACGAGCAGTACTTC
NA	TRBV27	NA	TRBJ2-7	CASRVREAYEQYF	TGTGCCAGCAGGGTTAGAGAGGCCTACGAGCAGTACTTC
NA	TRBV2	TRBD2	TRBJ2-1	CASSLGLENEQFF	TGTGCCAGCAGCCTGGGACTAGAGAATGAGCAGTTCTTC
NA	TRBV12-3/TRBV12-4	NA	TRBJ2-7	CASSPSSYEQYF	TGTGCCAGCAGTCCATCCTCCTACGAGCAGTACTTC
NA	TRBV27	TRBD2	TRBJ2-7	CASSFGGEGQYF	TGTGCCAGCAGTTTTGGAGGGGAGGGGCAGTACTTC
NA	TRBV13	TRBD1	TRBJ2-7	CASSLEGQGYEQYF	TGTGCCAGCAGCTTAGAGGGACAGGGCTACGAGCAGTACTTC
NA	TRBV19	NA	TRBJ2-1	CASSASGSYNEQFF	TGTGCCAGTAGCGCCAGCGGCTCCTACAATGAGCAGTTCTTC
NA	TRBV27	NA	TRBJ1-2	CAAWDLRGYGYTF	TGTGCCGCCTGGGACCTCAGGGGCTATGGCTACACCTTC
once	TRBV3-1/TRBV3-2	NA	TRBJ2-1	CASSQARSSYNEQFF	TGTGCCAGCAGCCAAGCGCGGAGCTCCTACAATGAGCAGTTCTTC
NA	TRBV9	NA	TRBJ1-4	CASSRTATNEKLFF	TGTGCCAGCAGCCGGACAGCAACTAATGAAAAACTGTTTTTT
once	TRBV5-8	TRBD1	TRBJ2-7	CASSTGTVVTYEQYF	TGTGCCAGCAGCACCGGGACAGTGGTTACCTACGAGCAGTACTTC
once	TRBV2	TRBD1	TRBJ2-1	CASSPTWTGNREQFF	TGTGCCAGCAGTCCTACGTGGACAGGGAATCGTGAGCAGTTCTTC
NA	TRBV5-1	NA	TRBJ2-1	CASSSYDSYVHNEQFF	TGCGCCAGCAGCTCTTACGACTCATATGTCCACAATGAGCAGTTCTTC
NA	TRBV10-3	NA	TRBJ1-2	CAISESETYGYTF	TGTGCCATCAGTGAGTCGGAGACCTATGGCTACACCTTC
NA	TRBV18	TRBD2	TRBJ2-7	CASSPAILTSGKYEQYF	TGTGCCAGCTCACCCGCGATCTTGACTAGCGGGAAGTACGAGCAGTACTTC
NA	TRBV27	NA	TRBJ2-7	CASSQTGSPYEQYF	TGTGCCAGCAGCCAAACCGGGAGCCCCTACGAGCAGTACTTC
NA	TRBV7-9	NA	TRBJ1-2	CASSSDNRPPGYTF	TGTGCCAGCAGCTCCGACAACAGGCCCCCGGGCTACACCTTC
NA	TRBV5-1	NA	TRBJ1-5	CASSTGGSNQPQHF	TGCGCCAGCAGCACGGGAGGTAGCAATCAGCCCCAGCATTTT
once	TRBV4-1	NA	TRBJ1-1	CASSQDQRGWSEAFF	TGCGCCAGCAGCCAAGATCAGAGGGGGTGGTCTGAAGCTTTCTTT
NA	TRBV6-2/TRBV6-3	TRBD1	TRBJ1-2	CASSWDRGSWTTF	TGTGCCAGCAGTTGGGACAGGGGGTCTTGGACCACCTTC
NA	TRBV15	TRBD2	TRBJ2-2	CATSRGRGGGELFF	TGTGCCACCAGCAGAGGTCGGGGGGGCGGGGAGCTGTTTTTT
NA	TRBV2	TRBD1	TRBJ2-7	CASSDPGQGIHEQYF	TGTGCCAGCAGTGACCCGGGACAGGGGATACACGAGCAGTACTTC
NA	TRBV5-5	TRBD2	TRBJ2-1	CASSLVAGVSHNEQFF	TGTGCCAGCAGCTTGGTAGCGGGAGTCAGTCACAATGAGCAGTTCTTC
NA	TRBV28	NA	TRBJ2-7	CASSSPGGETFYEQYF	TGTGCCAGCAGCAGCCCGGGTGGGGAGACATTCTACGAGCAGTACTTC
NA	TRBV10-3	NA	TRBJ1-3	CAISGTGSRSGNTIYF	TGTGCCATCAGTGGAACAGGGTCTCGGTCTGGAAACACCATATATTTT
NA	TRBV5-1	TRBD1	TRBJ2-2	CASSIPGQGFSGELFF	TGCGCCAGCAGCATACCGGGACAGGGTTTTTCCGGGGAGCTGTTTTTT
once	TRBV11-2	NA	TRBJ1-2	CASSLGVESYGYTF	TGTGCCAGCAGCTTAGGGGTGGAGAGCTATGGCTACACCTTC
NA	TRBV5-4	NA	TRBJ1-2	CASHGESYGYTF	TGTGCCAGCCACGGGGAAAGCTATGGCTACACCTTC
NA	TRBV28	NA	TRBJ2-7	CASREENGYEQYF	TGTGCCAGCAGAGAGGAGAACGGCTACGAGCAGTACTTC
NA	TRBV28	NA	TRBJ2-7	CASSLTRGEQYF	TGTGCCAGCAGTTTAACCAGAGGCGAGCAGTACTTC
NA	TRBV28	NA	TRBJ1-5	CASSLSGRVQPQHF	TGTGCCAGCAGTTTATCCGGCAGGGTTCAGCCCCAGCATTTT
few	TRBV5-4	NA	TRBJ2-2	CASSFGGGDTGELFF	TGTGCCAGCAGCTTTGGAGGAGGGGACACCGGGGAGCTGTTTTTT
NA	TRBV9	TRBD1	TRBJ2-7	CASSATGGLYEQYF	TGTGCCAGCAGCGCCACAGGGGGCCTCTACGAGCAGTACTTC
NA	TRBV5-1	TRBD1	TRBJ2-5	CASAGRGQETQYF	TGCGCCAGCGCGGGCAGGGGGCAGGAGACCCAGTACTTC
once	TRBV5-1	NA	TRBJ2-7	CASSLDSTYEQYF	TGCGCCAGCAGCTTGGACAGTACCTACGAGCAGTACTTC